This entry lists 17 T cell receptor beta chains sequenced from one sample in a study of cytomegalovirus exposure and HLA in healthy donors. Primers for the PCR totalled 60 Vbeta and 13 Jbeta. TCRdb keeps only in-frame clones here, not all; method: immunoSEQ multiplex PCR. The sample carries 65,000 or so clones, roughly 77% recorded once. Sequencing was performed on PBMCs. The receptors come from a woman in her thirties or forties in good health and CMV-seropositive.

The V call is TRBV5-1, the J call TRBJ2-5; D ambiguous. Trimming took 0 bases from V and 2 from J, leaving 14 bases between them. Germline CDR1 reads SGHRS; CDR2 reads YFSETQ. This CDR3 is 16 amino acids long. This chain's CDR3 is CASSLGDMASQETQYF. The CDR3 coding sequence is TGCGCCAGCAGCTTGGGAGACATGGCCTCTCAAGAGACCCAGTACTTC. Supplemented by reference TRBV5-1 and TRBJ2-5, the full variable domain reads KAGVTQTPRYLIKTRGQQVTLSCSPISGHRSVSWYQQTPGQGLQFLFEYFSETQRNKGNFPGRFSGRQFSNSRSEMNVSTLELGDSALYLCASSLGDMASQETQYFGPGTRLLVL.

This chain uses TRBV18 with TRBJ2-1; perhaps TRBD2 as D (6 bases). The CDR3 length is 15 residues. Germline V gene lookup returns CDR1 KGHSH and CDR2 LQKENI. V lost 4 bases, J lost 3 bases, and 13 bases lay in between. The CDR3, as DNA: TGTGCCAGCTCACAGTTAACCGGGGGCTACAATGAGCAGTTCTTC. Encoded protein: CASSQLTGGYNEQFF.

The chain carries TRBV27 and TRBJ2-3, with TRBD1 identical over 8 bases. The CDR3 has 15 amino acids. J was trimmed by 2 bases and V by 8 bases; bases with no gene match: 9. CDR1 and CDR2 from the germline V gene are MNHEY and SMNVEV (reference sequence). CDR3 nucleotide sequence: TGTGCCAGCCCCAAGCAGGGGGCCGACACAGATACGCAGTATTTT. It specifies CASPKQGADTDTQYF.

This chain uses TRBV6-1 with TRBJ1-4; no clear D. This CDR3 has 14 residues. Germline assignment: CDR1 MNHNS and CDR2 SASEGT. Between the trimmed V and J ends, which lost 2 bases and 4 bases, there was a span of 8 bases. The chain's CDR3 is CASSESGYNEKLFF. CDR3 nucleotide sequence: TGTGCCAGCAGTGAATCAGGATATAATGAAAAACTGTTTTTT.

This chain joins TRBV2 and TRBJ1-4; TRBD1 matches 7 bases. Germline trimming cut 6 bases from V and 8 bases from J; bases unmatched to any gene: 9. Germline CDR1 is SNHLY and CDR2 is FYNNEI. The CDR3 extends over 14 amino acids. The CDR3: CASRRQGVQEKLFF. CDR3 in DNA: TGTGCCAGCAGGCGACAGGGAGTGCAAGAAAAACTGTTTTTT.

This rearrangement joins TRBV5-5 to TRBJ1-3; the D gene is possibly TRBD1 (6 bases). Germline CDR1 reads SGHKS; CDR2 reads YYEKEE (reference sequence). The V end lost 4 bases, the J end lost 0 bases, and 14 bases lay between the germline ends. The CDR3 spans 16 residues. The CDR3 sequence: CASSAPGHHSGNTIYF. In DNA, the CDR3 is TGTGCCAGCAGCGCTCCGGGACACCACTCTGGAAACACCATATATTTT.

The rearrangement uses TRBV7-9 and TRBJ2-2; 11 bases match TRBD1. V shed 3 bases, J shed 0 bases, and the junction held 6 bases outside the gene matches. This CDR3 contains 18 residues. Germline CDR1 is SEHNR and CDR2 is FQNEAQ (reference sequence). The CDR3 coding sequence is TGTGCCAGCAGCTTTCTCGGGACAGGGGGTTCGAACACCGGGGAGCTGTTTTTT. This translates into CASSFLGTGGSNTGELFF. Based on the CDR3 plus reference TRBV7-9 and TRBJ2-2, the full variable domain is DTGVSQNPRHKITKRGQNVTFRCDPISEHNRLYWYRQTLGQGPEFLTYFQNEAQLEKSRLLSDRFSAERPKGSFSTLEIQRTEQGDSAMYLCASSFLGTGGSNTGELFFGEGSRLTVL.

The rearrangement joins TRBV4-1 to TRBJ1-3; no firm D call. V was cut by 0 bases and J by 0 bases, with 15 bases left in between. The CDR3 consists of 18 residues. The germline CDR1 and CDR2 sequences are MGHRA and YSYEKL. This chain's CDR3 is CASSQDAEASSSGNTIYF. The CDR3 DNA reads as TGCGCCAGCAGCCAAGATGCGGAGGCTTCGAGCTCTGGAAACACCATATATTTT.

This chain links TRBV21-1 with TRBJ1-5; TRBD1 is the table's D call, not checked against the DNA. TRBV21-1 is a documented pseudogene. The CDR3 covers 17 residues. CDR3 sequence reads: CASSKGTGDYSNQPQHF. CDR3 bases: TGTGCCAGCAGCAAAGGGACAGGGGATTATAGCAATCAGCCCCAGCATTTT.

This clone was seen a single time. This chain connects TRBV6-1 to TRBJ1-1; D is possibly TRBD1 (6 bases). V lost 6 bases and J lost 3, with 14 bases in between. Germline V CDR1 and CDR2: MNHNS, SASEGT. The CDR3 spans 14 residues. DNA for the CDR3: TGTGCCAGCAGATGGGACACCCCATACACTGAAGCTTTCTTT. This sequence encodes CASRWDTPYTEAFF.

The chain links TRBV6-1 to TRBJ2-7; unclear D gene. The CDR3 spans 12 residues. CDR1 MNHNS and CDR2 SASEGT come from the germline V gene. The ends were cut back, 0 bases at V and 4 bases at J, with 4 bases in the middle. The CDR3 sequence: CASSEATYEQYF. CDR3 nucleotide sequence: TGTGCCAGCAGTGAAGCTACTTACGAGCAGTACTTC.

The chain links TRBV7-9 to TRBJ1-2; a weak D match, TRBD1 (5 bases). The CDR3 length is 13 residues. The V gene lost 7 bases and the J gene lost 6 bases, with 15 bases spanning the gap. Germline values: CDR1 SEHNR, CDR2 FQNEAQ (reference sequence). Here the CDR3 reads CASTPRGVDGYTF. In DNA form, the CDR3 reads TGTGCCAGCACCCCTCGGGGGGTTGATGGCTACACCTTC.

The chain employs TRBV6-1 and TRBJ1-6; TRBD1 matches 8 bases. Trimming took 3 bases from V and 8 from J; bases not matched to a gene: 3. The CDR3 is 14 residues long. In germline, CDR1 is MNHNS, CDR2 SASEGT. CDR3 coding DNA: TGTGCCAGCAGTGAGACAGGGGTGGATTCACCCCTCCACTTT. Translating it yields CASSETGVDSPLHF.

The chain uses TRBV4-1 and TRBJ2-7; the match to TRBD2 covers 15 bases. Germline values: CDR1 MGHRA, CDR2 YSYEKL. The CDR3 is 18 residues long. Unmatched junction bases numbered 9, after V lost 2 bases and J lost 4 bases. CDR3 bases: TGCGCCAGCAGCCAACGGACTAGCGGGGGGGCGGACTTTTACGAGCAGTACTTC. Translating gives CASSQRTSGGADFYEQYF.

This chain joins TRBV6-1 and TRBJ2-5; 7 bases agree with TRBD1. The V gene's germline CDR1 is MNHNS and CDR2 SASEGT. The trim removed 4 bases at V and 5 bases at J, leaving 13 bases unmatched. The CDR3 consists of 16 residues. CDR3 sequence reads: CASSAGRYGRGETQYF. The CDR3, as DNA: TGTGCCAGCAGTGCCGGAAGATACGGCAGGGGGGAGACCCAGTACTTC.

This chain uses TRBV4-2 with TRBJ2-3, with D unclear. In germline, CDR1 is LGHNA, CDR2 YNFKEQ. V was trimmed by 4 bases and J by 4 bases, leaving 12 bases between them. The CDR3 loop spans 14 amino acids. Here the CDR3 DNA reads TGTGCCAGCAGCCTTGGCAGGTCTGCAGATACGCAGTATTTT. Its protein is CASSLGRSADTQYF.

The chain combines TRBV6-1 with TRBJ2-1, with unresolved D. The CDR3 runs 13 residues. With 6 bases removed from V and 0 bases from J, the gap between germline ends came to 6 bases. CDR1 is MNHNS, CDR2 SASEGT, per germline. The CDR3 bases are TGTGCCAGCAGGGCCCTCTCCTACAATGAGCAGTTCTTC. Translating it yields CASRALSYNEQFF.